This TCR beta chain was recovered during a study of cytomegalovirus exposure and HLA in healthy donors (dated by TCRdb to the late 2010s). As for the study more broadly: The 650 to 800 repertoires of the first cohort and the roughly 120 validation repertoires were produced on the same platform, according to a later analysis. Along with the 666-subject first cohort, a separate validation cohort of 120 different subjects was used. The study was designed to test whether signatures of past pathogen exposure could be identified by cataloging public T cell receptors. The study combined high-throughput TCR immunosequencing, statistical association of individual TCRs with disease status, and machine learning to predict cytomegalovirus infection status.

The junction shows trimming of 2 bases on V and 9 bases on J, plus 20 bases between the germline ends. Counted from cysteine to phenylalanine, this CDR3 has 15 amino acids. CDR3 DNA only is kept here, 45 bases in frame from base 1. As encoded in the germline V gene, CDR1 is SGHRS while CDR2 is YFSETQ. Concerning this clone: This clone's antigen is unknown. The sample holds no much larger clone one base away, and base qualities are not on file.

Donors formed part of the validation cohort, which comprised 120 subjects and was distinct from the first cohort of 670 or so subjects. The paper as a whole reports these results and caveats: In vitro tests confirmed that a few of the cytomegalovirus-associated TCR beta chains recognize cytomegalovirus antigens. In a later analysis, TCRs clustered in the first cohort were found to also tend to co-occur in the 110 or so validation repertoires, with around 94% of cluster scores above 0. According to the authors, the approach could potentially be generalized to other disease states and immunological phenotypes. In the study, around 160 TCR beta chains were listed as associated with cytomegalovirus. Most TCR sequences were seen in very few donors, while some public TCRs were found in many individuals. In both the original and validation cohorts, the classifier was reported to diagnose cytomegalovirus status with high specificity and sensitivity. A later analysis had no HLA typing for the validation cohort, so co-occurrence there was scored across all 130 or so repertoires.

Libraries were constructed by the immunoSEQ multiplex PCR assay. As for the authors' bioinformatics: A statistical classification framework was built to diagnose cytomegalovirus status from the catalog of TCR beta chain sequences. The clones in this table, taken by TCRdb from immuneACCESS, are in-frame only. Not every clone is retained; where verified, under half of the shortfall comes from an unresolved V gene, and the cause of the rest is unknown. That table is the source of V, J and clone size, and D and trimming were worked out from the DNA. This sample gives 150,000 or so clones in total; about 85% of them show up just once. The ten largest make up about 2.1% of the sample.

The receptor's source is a young man in good health and CMV-seropositive. The sequencing sample was made of PBMCs. The sequence joins TRBV5-1 to TRBJ2-5; a tentative D call is TRBD2 (6 bases match). The CDR3 region has the sequence CASSFGGTDKTAQYF. At the DNA level, the sequence is TGCGCCAGCAGCTTTGGGGGGACGGATAAGACGGCCCAGTACTTC.